This T cell receptor (beta chain) was sequenced in a study of long-term antiretroviral therapy in people with HIV (dated 2022 in TCRdb). In the study overall: The earliest samples were collected approximately a decade before the 2015 WHO recommendation for immediate ART, a period when ART was typically delayed until CD4 counts fell. Whether ART initiation and durable HIV suppression were associated with changes in peripheral blood TRB repertoire composition and diversity was tested in a retrospective serial study. From fewer than 35 adults with confirmed HIV infection, the cohort provided 150 to 200 cryopreserved PBMC samples, gathered serially across a mean of approximately six years (range 1-12). About 40% of the 30 participants with HIV were female. No cross-contamination during QIAcube processing was shown when test extractions of a monoclonal T-cell line were performed alongside about 30 polyclonal samples. The paper as a whole reports these results and caveats: Because pre-ART samples had limited cell numbers, unsorted PBMC were profiled rather than sorted CD4+ and CD8+ T cells. ART initiation was associated with a significant increase in TRB diversity, but diversity stayed significantly below transplant donor controls even after long-term ART. No data were available on ART adherence, viral resistance or therapy changes, limiting inferences about post-ART repertoire changes. Because PBMC availability was limited, only the TCR beta chain was sequenced, with no alpha chain pairing. CDR3 length ranges in HIV repertoires were narrower than in controls, and network structure suggested an antigen-experienced repertoire with only a slight naive shift after ART. The repertoire was dominated across all time points by expanded TRB clones identified before ART initiation, although this dominance was seen to fluctuate and to decrease in many PLHIV after ART. The samples span the years 2004 to 2017, and the ART regimens used may be less effective than current regimens.

Participants were included only if at least one PBMC sample before ART initiation and at least two post-ART samples were available. All participants with HIV were treated in the United States of America. Before DNA extraction, cryopreserved samples containing about 0.9-11 million PBMC were thawed and washed. At the time of the earliest PBMC sample, participants with HIV were aged between roughly 20 and 55 years. PBMC samples from each participant spanned 1-4 timepoints before ART initiation and 2-8 timepoints after ART initiation, with a median of 7 samples. Serial HIV viral load, CD4+ T-cell count, ART history and demographic data were obtained for every participant. Genomic DNA was extracted from unsorted PBMC with a Qiagen kit on a QIAcube, processed in batches of 12 samples. The immunoSEQ hsTCRB v3.0 assay was used at survey level resolution for TRB variable region sequencing. A depth of 40,000-50,000 T-cell genomes per sample was targeted for TRB sequencing. An Illumina MiSeq with a v3 150-cycle kit was used to sequence the pooled TRB libraries. Turning to the authors' computational methods: Analysis of repertoires was carried out in R inside a reproducible Nextflow workflow spanning QC, data transformation and analysis. LymphoSeq2, an R package for AIRR-Seq data exploration, was used to implement custom analyses. A few samples yielding fewer than 5000 total TRB sequences were excluded, leaving more than 150 analyzed HIV repertoires. Among the 180 to 200 retained HIV repertoires, 59 were collected before ART initiation and 120 to 140 were collected after ART initiation. Repertoires were downsampled to 5000 TRB nucleotide sequences, and summary statistics were averaged over 100 downsampling iterations. Only TRB sequences with CDR3 regions of at least seven amino acids were retained for analysis. Diversity was assessed using a clonality score derived from Shannon entropy and using the Gini coefficient. In the repertoire networks, any two of the top 5000 CDR3 amino acid sequences were linked whenever the two sequences differed by an edit distance of one. For TRB CDR3 amino acid sequences, antigen specificity groups and MHC restriction were predicted with GLIPH2. To flag known associations with CMV, EBV, HIV or tissue antigens, CDR3 amino acid sequences were compared against VDJdb and McPAS-TCR. Pre-ART, post-ART and control groups were compared with Wilcoxon signed-rank tests and Holm-Bonferroni correction. This immuneACCESS table, as held by TCRdb, lists in-frame sequences with V and J called but not all clones. Of the missing ones, under half trace to an unresolved V gene in checked studies; the others have no known cause. That table furnishes V, J and clone size, whereas the DNA furnished D and trimming. This sample gives around 38,000 clones in total; about 95% of them show up just once. The ten largest clones take up less than 2.5% of the sample.

V ends up 0 bases short and J 6 bases short, with an unmatched junction base count of 8. The CDR1 and CDR2 encoded by the germline V gene (reference sequence) are SGHNT and YYREEE. The CDR3 sequence holds 15 residues, the cysteine and phenylalanine included. The retained sequence is limited to the CDR3, 45 bases, with the frame set at the first base. Of note for this clone: The clone's antigen remains unknown. Nothing much larger sits one base from this clone, and base qualities are not available.

This clonotype originated in a man under 40 with HIV. This sequence uses TRBV5-4 and TRBJ1-2, with TRBD1 matching 7 junction bases. The sample in question was unsorted PBMCs, obtained roughly 9.4 years after starting antiretroviral therapy. The CDR3 in this case is CASSLVETGLDGYTF. The DNA sequence is TGTGCCAGCAGCTTGGTTGAGACAGGGCTAGATGGCTACACCTTC.